The 21 T cell receptor beta chains below all came from one sample that was sequenced in a study of CD8 T cells in ankylosing spondylitis. A single record per CDR3 protein comes from TCRdb applying MiXCR to the 5' RACE reads. The sample carries around 770,000 distinct CDR3 sequences, 15% to 20% recorded once. These receptors have no known antigen. Regarding the study as a whole: A TCR beta motif made of several highly homologous variants seemed typical of ankylosing spondylitis blood.

The material sequenced was blood, either unsorted or a sorted T cell fraction (not recorded which). All receptors come from a male donor with ankylosing spondylitis.

This clonotype came up a few times. The chain employs TRBV10-3 and TRBJ1-3; the D gene is possibly TRBD1 (6 bases). V was trimmed by 10 bases and J by 1 base, leaving 17 bases between them. The CDR3 is 15 amino acids. CDR1 and CDR2 from the germline V gene are ENHRY and SYGVKD. Here the CDR3 DNA reads TGTGCCACCCAAGACAGGTGGAAATCTGGAAACACCATATATTTT. It yields the protein CATQDRWKSGNTIYF.

At least ten counts were recorded for this clonotype. V gene TRBV12-3 or TRBV12-4 combines with J gene TRBJ1-4, with unresolved D. The CDR3 extends over 11 amino acids. V lost 3 bases to trimming and J lost 11 bases, with 7 bases between them. DNA for the CDR3: TGTGCCAGCAGTTTTGGGGAGAAACTGTTTTTT. This codes for CASSFGEKLFF.

This sequence joins TRBV7-9 and TRBJ1-2, with D tentatively TRBD1 (5 bases). V dropped 5 bases and J dropped 7 bases, with 17 bases sitting between them. The CDR3 runs 14 residues. Germline V gene data show CDR1 as SEHNR and CDR2 as FQNEAQ (reference sequence). Here the CDR3 DNA reads TGTGCCAGCAGCGAAGGGGAAACGCAAGTTGGCTACACCTTC. Translation gives CASSEGETQVGYTF.

This clonotype appeared many times. The V call is TRBV7-6, the J call TRBJ2-3; no reliable D call. Germline V gene lookup returns CDR1 SGHVS and CDR2 FNYEAQ. This CDR3 region has 15 residues. V was clipped by 4 bases and J by 4 bases, with 15 bases between them. This CDR3 reads CASSSDLGIADTQYF. In DNA form, the CDR3 reads TGTGCCAGCAGCTCGGACCTGGGGATCGCAGATACGCAGTATTTT.

This clonotype was seen ten or more times. V and J are TRBV2 and TRBJ2-7, with TRBD1 matching over 8 bases. V lost 6 bases, J lost 7 bases, and 14 bases stayed unmatched. From germline, CDR1 is SNHLY and CDR2 FYNNEI. This CDR3 contains 15 residues. Written as DNA, the CDR3 is TGTGCCAGCAGCCCGGGACAGGTCATGCCGGGAGAGCAGTACTTC. This translates into CASSPGQVMPGEQYF.

This clonotype has only a few counts. The rearrangement uses TRBV28 and TRBJ2-1, with 7 nucleotides matching TRBD1. Trimming at V came to 10 bases and at J to 4 bases, leaving 7 bases not matched to a gene. The CDR3 loop spans 13 amino acids. The V gene's germline CDR1 is MDHEN and CDR2 SYDVKM. CDR3 nucleotides: TGTGCCACGGGGTCAGGGGGTTACAATGAGCAGTTCTTC. Protein sequence: CATGSGGYNEQFF.

This clonotype was counted ten times or more. The CDR3 reads CASSPVGQGRSGDGYTF. The CDR3 bases are TGCGCCAGCAGCCCCGTGGGACAGGGGCGTTCAGGGGATGGCTACACCTTC. This chain uses TRBV5-1 with TRBJ1-2, with 10 bases that match TRBD1. Germline CDR1 reads SGHRS; CDR2 reads YFSETQ. V shed 4 bases and J 6 bases; nucleotides not matched to a gene: 15. There are 17 residues in the CDR3.

This clonotype was counted between two and nine times. The chain joins TRBV6-5 to TRBJ1-2; D is undetermined. The CDR3 spans 12 residues. Trimming took 8 bases from V and 8 from J, leaving 15 bases between them. CDR1 MNHEY and CDR2 SVGAGI come from the germline V gene. CDR3 region: CASGSGSRGYTF. As DNA, the CDR3 is TGTGCCAGCGGTAGTGGGTCGCGAGGCTACACCTTC.

This clonotype was counted between two and nine times. The chain couples TRBV20-1 to TRBJ1-2; 7 positions agree with TRBD1. The CDR3 loop spans 14 amino acids. The V segment lost 0 bases and the J segment 5 bases; nucleotides outside the gene matches: 6. Germline CDR1 DFQATT, CDR2 SNEGSKA (reference sequence). As DNA, the CDR3 is TGCAGTGCTAGAGACCCCTCAGGGGGGTATGGCTACACCTTC. It yields the protein CSARDPSGGYGYTF.

Many counts were recorded for this clonotype. The genes are TRBV9 and TRBJ2-1; D is uncertain. The V end lost 0 bases, the J end lost 6 bases, and 13 bases lay between the germline ends. CDR1 SGDLS and CDR2 YYNGEE come from the germline V gene. The CDR3 loop spans 15 amino acids. DNA for the CDR3: TGTGCCAGCAGCGTAGGGCCCTTAAGTTCCAATGAGCAGTTCTTC. Encoded protein: CASSVGPLSSNEQFF.

In its sample, this clonotype was seen many times. The chain has TRBV4-3 and TRBJ2-7; weak D call: TRBD2 (5 bases). Germline V gene data show CDR1 as LGHNA and CDR2 as YSLEER. Trimming cost V 0 bases and J 5 bases, with 8 bases left between them. The CDR3 has 13 amino acids. The CDR3 here is CASSQEEGNEQYF. The DNA for the CDR3 is TGCGCCAGCAGCCAAGAAGAGGGAAACGAGCAGTACTTC.

The sample holds a few counts of this clonotype. The chain combines TRBV4-3 with TRBJ2-1; TRBD2 agrees at 11 bases. Trimming at V came to 3 bases and at J to 4 bases, leaving 5 bases not matched to a gene. The CDR3 totals 16 residues. Germline assignment: CDR1 LGHNA and CDR2 YSLEER. The CDR3 sequence is CASSQGTSGKYNEQFF. CDR3 nucleotides: TGCGCCAGCAGCCAGGGGACTAGCGGAAAATACAATGAGCAGTTCTTC.

The chain combines TRBV2 with TRBJ2-3; a weak D match, TRBD2 (7 bases). The length of the CDR3 is 16 residues. V lost 1 base and J lost 2, with 13 bases in between. CDR1 and CDR2 from the germline V gene are SNHLY and FYNNEI. CDR3 sequence (DNA): TGTGCCAGCAGTGAAGGGGGGGGCGGGATCACAGATACGCAGTATTTT. As protein: CASSEGGGGITDTQYF. The complete variable domain, with remaining parts taken from reference TRBV2 and TRBJ2-3, reads EPEVTQTPSHQVTQMGQEVILRCVPISNHLYFYWYRQILGQKVEFLVSFYNNEISEKSEIFDDQFSVERPDGSNFTLKIRSTKLEDSAMYFCASSEGGGGITDTQYFGPGTRLTVL.

The chain uses TRBV2 and TRBJ1-5, with 7 bases identical to TRBD1. Germline V gene sequence: CDR1 SNHLY, CDR2 FYNNEI. The CDR3 is 14 residues long. The trim removed 10 bases at V and 0 bases at J, leaving 6 bases unmatched. The CDR3 loop reads CATGQDYSNQPQHF. CDR3 coding DNA: TGTGCCACTGGACAGGATTATAGCAATCAGCCCCAGCATTTT.

CDR3 sequence reads: CSAKGRVSYNEQFF. The CDR3 DNA sequence: TGCAGTGCCAAAGGTAGGGTCTCCTACAATGAGCAGTTCTTC. The chain couples TRBV20-1 to TRBJ2-1; D unresolved. V gave up 6 bases and J gave up 0 bases, with 12 bases separating them. This CDR3 has 14 residues. CDR1 and CDR2 (germline): DFQATT, SNEGSKA (reference sequence).

In this sample, this clonotype turned up many times. The gene calls are TRBV29-1 and TRBJ1-2; TRBD1 is a possible D gene (5 bases). The CDR3 runs to 15 residues. V dropped 7 bases and J dropped 0 bases, with 18 bases sitting between them. Germline V gene data show CDR1 as SQVTM and CDR2 as ANQGSEA. CDR3: CSAGTAQAPNYGYTF. For the CDR3, the DNA is TGCAGCGCCGGGACGGCGCAAGCACCTAACTATGGCTACACCTTC.

Only a few counts were recorded for this clonotype. The chain is built from TRBV12-3 or TRBV12-4 and TRBJ2-7; 8 positions match TRBD2. The CDR3 loop spans 15 amino acids. V was clipped by 5 bases and J by 1 base; unmatched bases: 7. The CDR3, as DNA: TGTGCCAGCAGTCTCTTAGCGGGAAGGTCCTACGAGCAGTACTTC. Protein sequence: CASSLLAGRSYEQYF.

This clonotype was found a few times. This sequence joins TRBV7-3 and TRBJ2-2, with D possibly matching TRBD1 (5 bases). CDR1 and CDR2 (germline): SGHTA, FQGTGA. Deletions cut 3 bases from V and 6 bases from J, with 11 bases between. This CDR3 region has 14 residues. Here the CDR3 reads CASSLDMSPGELFF. CDR3 sequence (DNA): TGTGCCAGCAGCTTGGACATGAGTCCCGGGGAGCTGTTTTTT.

This clonotype was seen more than once but under ten times. The chain couples TRBV24-1 to TRBJ2-1, with 7 bases identical to TRBD1. The CDR3 has 12 amino acids. The germline V gene encodes CDR1 KGHDR and CDR2 SFDVKD. Trimming cost V 2 bases and J 15 bases; bases outside gene matches: 6. CDR3 amino acids: CATSDYTGESFF. The DNA for the CDR3 is TGTGCCACCAGTGATTACACAGGGGAGTCGTTCTTC.

The CDR3 sequence is CSARGQGLSGANVLTF. The CDR3 region has the DNA TGCAGTGCTAGAGGGCAGGGGTTATCTGGGGCCAACGTCCTGACTTTC. The chain couples TRBV20-1 to TRBJ2-6, with D perhaps matching TRBD1 (6 bases). Trimming removed 1 base from V and 1 base from J, with 11 bases in between. Germline CDR1 reads DFQATT; CDR2 reads SNEGSKA (reference sequence). This CDR3 has 16 amino acids.

This clonotype turned up a few times. The chain is built from TRBV10-3 and TRBJ2-7, with D perhaps TRBD1 or TRBD2 (5 bases each). Trimming shortened V by 8 bases and J by 3 bases, and 14 bases separated the two germline ends. The CDR3 contains 13 residues. Per the germline V gene, CDR1 is ENHRY and CDR2 is SYGVKD. The CDR3 region is CAIGAGSLYEQYF. CDR3 coding DNA: TGTGCCATCGGGGCGGGTTCACTCTACGAGCAGTACTTC.